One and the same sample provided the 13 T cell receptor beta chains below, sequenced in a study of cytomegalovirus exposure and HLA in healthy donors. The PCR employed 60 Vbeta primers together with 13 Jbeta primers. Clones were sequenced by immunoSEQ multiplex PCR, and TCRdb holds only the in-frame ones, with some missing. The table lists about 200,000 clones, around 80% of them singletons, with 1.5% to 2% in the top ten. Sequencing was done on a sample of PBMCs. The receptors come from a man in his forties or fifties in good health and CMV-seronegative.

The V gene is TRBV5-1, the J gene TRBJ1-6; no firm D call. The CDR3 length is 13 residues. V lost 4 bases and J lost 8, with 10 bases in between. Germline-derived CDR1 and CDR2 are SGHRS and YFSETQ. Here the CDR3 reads CASSEGVDSPLHF. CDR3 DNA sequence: TGCGCCAGCAGCGAGGGTGTGGATTCACCCCTCCACTTT.

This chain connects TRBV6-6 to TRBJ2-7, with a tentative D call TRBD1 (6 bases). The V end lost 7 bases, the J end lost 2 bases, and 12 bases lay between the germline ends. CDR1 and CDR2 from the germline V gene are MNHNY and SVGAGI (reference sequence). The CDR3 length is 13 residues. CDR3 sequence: CASTRGPTYEQYF. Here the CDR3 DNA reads TGTGCCAGCACCAGGGGCCCTACCTACGAGCAGTACTTC.

In DNA, the CDR3 is TGTGCCAGCAGCTTACGCGACACTTCCTACGAGCAGTACTTC. This gives the protein CASSLRDTSYEQYF. The chain employs TRBV11-2 and TRBJ2-7, with D unresolved. This CDR3 has 14 amino acids. Trimming removed 2 bases at V and 1 base at J, with 9 bases between. Per the germline V gene, CDR1 is SGHAT and CDR2 is FQNNGV.

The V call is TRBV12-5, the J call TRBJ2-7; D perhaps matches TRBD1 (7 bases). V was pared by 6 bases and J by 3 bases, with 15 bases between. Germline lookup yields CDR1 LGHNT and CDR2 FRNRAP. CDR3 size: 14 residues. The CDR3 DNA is TGTGCTAGTGGACCAGGGGGGCCAATCTACGAGCAGTACTTC. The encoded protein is CASGPGGPIYEQYF.

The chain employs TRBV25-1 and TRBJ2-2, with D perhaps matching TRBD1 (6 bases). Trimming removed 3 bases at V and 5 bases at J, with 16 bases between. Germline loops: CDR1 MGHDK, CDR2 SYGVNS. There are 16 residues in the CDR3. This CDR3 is CASSDPRGGGTGELFF. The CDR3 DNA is TGTGCCAGCAGTGACCCCCGTGGGGGCGGAACCGGGGAGCTGTTTTTT.

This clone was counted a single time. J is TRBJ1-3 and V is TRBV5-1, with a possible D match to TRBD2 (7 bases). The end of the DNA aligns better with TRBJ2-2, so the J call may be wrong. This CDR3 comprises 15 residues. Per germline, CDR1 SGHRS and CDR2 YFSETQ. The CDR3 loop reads CASSPGGLGTGELFF. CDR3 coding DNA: TGCGCCAGCAGCCCGGGGGGCTTGGGCACCGGGGAGCTGTTTTTT.

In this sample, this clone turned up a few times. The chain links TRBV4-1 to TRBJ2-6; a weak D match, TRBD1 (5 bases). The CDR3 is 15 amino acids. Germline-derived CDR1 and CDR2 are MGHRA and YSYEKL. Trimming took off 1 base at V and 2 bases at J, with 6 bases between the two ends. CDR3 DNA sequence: TGCGCCAGCAGCCAAGGGGGCACTGGGGCCAACGTCCTGACTTTC. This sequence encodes CASSQGGTGANVLTF.

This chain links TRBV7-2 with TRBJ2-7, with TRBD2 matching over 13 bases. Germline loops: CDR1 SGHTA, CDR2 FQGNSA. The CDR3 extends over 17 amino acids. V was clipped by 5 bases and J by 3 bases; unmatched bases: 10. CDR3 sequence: CASSGTSGKSYVYEQYF. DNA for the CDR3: TGTGCCAGCAGCGGGACTAGCGGGAAATCCTATGTCTACGAGCAGTACTTC.

CDR3 protein: CASSTRTGNSYNSPLHF. The CDR3, as DNA: TGTGCCAGCAGCACCCGGACAGGGAACTCCTATAATTCACCCCTCCACTTT. The chain couples TRBV21-1 to TRBJ1-6; the table assigns TRBD1, which was not confirmed against the DNA. TRBV21-1 is listed as a pseudogene. This CDR3 spans 17 amino acids.

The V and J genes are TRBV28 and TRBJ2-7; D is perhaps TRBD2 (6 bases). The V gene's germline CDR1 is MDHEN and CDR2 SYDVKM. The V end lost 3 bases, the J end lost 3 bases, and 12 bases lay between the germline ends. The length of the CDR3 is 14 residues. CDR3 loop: CASSLRDLHYEQYF. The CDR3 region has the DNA TGTGCCAGCAGTTTGCGGGACCTACACTACGAGCAGTACTTC.

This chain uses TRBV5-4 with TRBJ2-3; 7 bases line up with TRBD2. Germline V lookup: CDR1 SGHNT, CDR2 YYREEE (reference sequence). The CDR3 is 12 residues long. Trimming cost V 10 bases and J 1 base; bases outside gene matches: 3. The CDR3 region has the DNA TGTGCCGGCGGGAGAGGCACAGATACGCAGTATTTT. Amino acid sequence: CAGGRGTDTQYF.

CDR3 loop: CSVVWTNVVDEQYF. CDR3 nucleotides: TGCAGCGTTGTCTGGACAAATGTTGTCGACGAGCAGTACTTC. The chain is built from TRBV29-1 and TRBJ2-7; perhaps TRBD1 as D (5 bases). V was clipped by 4 bases and J by 5 bases, with 18 bases between them. CDR1 and CDR2 from the germline V gene are SQVTM and ANQGSEA. This CDR3 contains 14 residues.

The CDR3 reads CASSLVSGQNTGELFF. CDR3 coding DNA: TGTGCCAGCAGCTTGGTATCCGGACAGAACACCGGGGAGCTGTTTTTT. The J gene is TRBJ2-2, the V gene TRBV5-4; perhaps TRBD1 as D (5 bases). Between the trimmed V and J ends, which lost 0 bases and 1 base, there was a span of 10 bases. In germline, CDR1 is SGHNT, CDR2 YYREEE (reference sequence). The CDR3 spans 16 residues. The full variable domain, rest sourced from reference TRBV5-4 and TRBJ2-2, is ETGVTQSPTHLIKTRGQQVTLRCSSQSGHNTVSWYQQALGQGPQFIFQYYREEENGRGNFPPRFSGLQFPNYSSELNVNALELDDSALYLCASSLVSGQNTGELFFGEGSRLTVL.